What follows are 2 T cell receptor beta chains derived from one specimen sequenced in a study of blood T cell repertoires in COVID-19. The method was immunoSEQ multiplex PCR; TCRdb's version includes in-frame clones alone and lacks a portion of them. The profile shows hundreds of thousands of clones, about 88% of them singletons. The sequencing sample was made of PBMCs or T cells enriched from blood (not recorded which). Receptors were obtained from a middle-aged woman who had recovered from COVID-19.

This clone was seen a few times. CDR3 sequence (DNA): TGCGCCAGCAGTGGGAGGTTACAAGAGACCCAGTACTTC. Translation gives CASSGRLQETQYF. The genes are TRBV5-1 and TRBJ2-5, with D maybe TRBD2 (6 bases). The CDR3 sequence is 13 residues long. Germline assignment: CDR1 SGHRS and CDR2 YFSETQ. Trimming took off 5 bases at V and 2 bases at J, with 10 bases between the two ends.

The CDR3 DNA follows: TGTGCCAGCAGCTATAGCGGGGGTCTCTCCTACGAGCAGTACTTC. Translation: CASSYSGGLSYEQYF. V usage is TRBV11-3 and J usage is TRBJ2-7; the match to TRBD2 covers 9 bases. The CDR3 extends over 15 amino acids. The V and J ends lost 4 bases and 0 bases, in that order; junction bases with no gene match: 4. Germline CDR1 and CDR2: SGHNT and YENEEA.